These 31 T cell receptor beta chains came from one sample sequenced in a study of blood T cell repertoires in COVID-19. Method: immunoSEQ multiplex PCR; TCRdb's copy keeps in-frame clones and lacks some. The data hold over 85,000 clones, with around nine tenths observed a single time. The specimen was peripheral blood. The receptors were gathered from a human donor in a cohort sampled during active COVID-19.

The chain links TRBV7-2 to TRBJ1-2; 7 nucleotides match TRBD1. This CDR3 region has 15 residues. Germline values: CDR1 SGHTA, CDR2 FQGNSA. The V and J ends lost 5 bases and 2 bases, in that order; junction bases with no gene match: 8. The CDR3 DNA is TGTGCCAGCAGCAGGCCACCGGGACAGAACTATGGCTACACCTTC. Translating it yields CASSRPPGQNYGYTF.

The gene calls are TRBV4-1 and TRBJ1-4; D is ambiguous. Germline CDR1 reads MGHRA; CDR2 reads YSYEKL. The CDR3 is 16 amino acids. Trimming shortened V by 3 bases and J by 1 base, and 12 bases separated the two germline ends. The CDR3 region has the DNA TGCGCCAGCAGCCAGATGGGGAGCGGAACTAATGAAAAACTGTTTTTT. This gives the protein CASSQMGSGTNEKLFF.

This clone occurred a few times. The chain has TRBV27 and TRBJ2-1; D remains unclear. The CDR3 contains 13 residues. The germline V and J ends were trimmed by 8 bases and 0 bases, with 8 bases remaining between them. Germline V gives CDR1 MNHEY, CDR2 SMNVEV (reference sequence). CDR3 sequence (DNA): TGTGCCAGCGGCTTCTTCTCCTACAATGAGCAGTTCTTC. As protein: CASGFFSYNEQFF.

The chain joins TRBV10-1 to TRBJ2-4, with D maybe TRBD2 (7 bases). Germline V lookup: CDR1 WNHNN, CDR2 SYGVQD (reference sequence). The V end lost 2 bases, the J end lost 3 bases, and 11 bases lay between the germline ends. The CDR3 extends over 15 amino acids. The CDR3 bases are TGCGCCAGCAGTGAGGGGGGGGCAGGCAAAAACATTCAGTACTTC. Protein product: CASSEGGAGKNIQYF.

V is TRBV4-1 and J is TRBJ1-1; a possible D gene is TRBD1 (6 bases). In germline, CDR1 is MGHRA, CDR2 YSYEKL. The ends were cut back, 0 bases at V and 7 bases at J, with 9 bases in the middle. There are 13 residues in the CDR3. The DNA of the CDR3 is TGCGCCAGCAGCCAAGAACAGGGAGTTGAAGCTTTCTTT. Its protein is CASSQEQGVEAFF.

The genes are TRBV27 and TRBJ1-3; 9 nucleotides agree with TRBD1. V lost 6 bases, J lost 4 bases, and 7 bases stayed unmatched. Germline V CDR1 and CDR2: MNHEY, SMNVEV (reference sequence). The CDR3 is made up of 15 amino acids. The CDR3 loop reads CASRPGQGQGNTIYF. CDR3 nucleotides: TGTGCCAGCAGACCGGGACAGGGACAAGGAAACACCATATATTTT.

The chain carries TRBV5-1 and TRBJ2-3; 7 positions agree with TRBD2. CDR3 length equals 15 residues. J was trimmed by 0 bases and V by 3 bases; bases with no gene match: 4. Germline-derived CDR1 and CDR2 are SGHRS and YFSETQ. This chain's CDR3 is CASSSSGSSTDTQYF. In DNA form, the CDR3 reads TGCGCCAGCAGCTCTAGCGGATCTAGCACAGATACGCAGTATTTT.

This rearrangement joins TRBV6-5 to TRBJ1-2, with D maybe TRBD1 (6 bases). V gave up 0 bases and J gave up 0 bases, with 11 bases separating them. The germline CDR1 and CDR2 sequences are MNHEY and SVGAGI. CDR3 length equals 16 residues. CDR3 in amino acids: CASSYSTGRSNYGYTF. CDR3 DNA sequence: TGTGCCAGCAGTTACTCGACAGGCCGTTCTAACTATGGCTACACCTTC.

The J gene is TRBJ1-1, the V gene TRBV5-1; unclear D gene. From germline, CDR1 is SGHRS and CDR2 YFSETQ. V dropped 4 bases and J dropped 11 bases, with 21 bases sitting between them. This CDR3 has 14 amino acids. CDR3 loop: CASSTNILADGAFF. The CDR3 DNA follows: TGCGCCAGCAGCACGAACATATTGGCGGATGGGGCTTTCTTT.

This rearrangement joins TRBV4-2 to TRBJ2-2; 13 nucleotides line up with TRBD2. CDR1 and CDR2 (germline): LGHNA, YNFKEQ. This CDR3 contains 15 residues. V was clipped by 8 bases and J by 0 bases; unmatched bases: 0. Written as DNA, the CDR3 is TGTGCCAGCGGACTAGCGGGAGCGAACACCGGGGAGCTGTTTTTT. It yields the protein CASGLAGANTGELFF.

In this sample, this clone turned up a few times. The chain joins TRBV28 to TRBJ2-1; TRBD2 agrees at 11 bases. J gave up 1 base and V 4 bases, and 6 bases lay outside the gene matches. This CDR3 region has 17 residues. Germline assignment: CDR1 MDHEN and CDR2 SYDVKM. CDR3 amino acids: CASSSTSGIGSYNEQFF. As DNA, the CDR3 is TGTGCCAGCAGTTCGACTAGCGGGATTGGTTCCTACAATGAGCAGTTCTTC.

The rearrangement joins TRBV5-8 to TRBJ1-3; D is perhaps TRBD1 (6 bases). The V end was cut by 4 bases, the J end by 0 bases, with 17 bases between. Germline V lookup: CDR1 SGHTS, CDR2 YDEGEE. This CDR3 is built from 17 residues. CDR3 amino acids: CASSRPGGPRSGNTIYF. The CDR3 region has the DNA TGTGCCAGCAGCCGGCCGGGGGGGCCCCGCTCTGGAAACACCATATATTTT.

The chain links TRBV25-1 to TRBJ1-2, with D possibly matching TRBD1 (5 bases). CDR1 is MGHDK, CDR2 SYGVNS, per germline. The CDR3 is 15 residues long. V was trimmed by 1 base and J by 7 bases, leaving 16 bases between them. The CDR3 here is CASSESLGRVGGYTF. Written as DNA, the CDR3 is TGTGCCAGCAGTGAATCGCTTGGCAGGGTGGGTGGCTACACCTTC.

This clone was seen once. This rearrangement joins TRBV7-8 to TRBJ1-3; 9 nucleotides match TRBD1. V shed 2 bases and J 2 bases; nucleotides not matched to a gene: 10. The CDR3 spans 18 residues. CDR1 and CDR2 (germline): SGHVS, FQNEAQ. The CDR3 loop reads CASSLYVRDRVTGNTIYF. CDR3 coding DNA: TGTGCCAGCAGCTTATACGTCCGGGACAGGGTAACTGGAAACACCATATATTTT.

This chain joins TRBV30 and TRBJ2-7, with D tentatively TRBD1 (5 bases). V lost 4 bases and J lost 1, with 17 bases in between. CDR1 GTSNPN and CDR2 SVGIG come from the germline V gene (reference sequence). CDR3 length equals 15 residues. In DNA form, the CDR3 reads TGTGCCTGGAACGAAGGTGGTCAGGGATCCTACGAGCAGTACTTC. Translation gives CAWNEGGQGSYEQYF.

J is TRBJ2-5 and V is TRBV29-1, with D hard to call. Trimming took off 6 bases at V and 5 bases at J, with 13 bases between the two ends. This CDR3 comprises 12 residues. The germline V gene has CDR1 SQVTM and CDR2 ANQGSEA. The CDR3 DNA reads TGCAGCGTCCCGTCCCCCCGGGAGACCCAGTACTTC. Protein: CSVPSPRETQYF.

As regards this clone: This specimen includes other DNA sequences encoding the same CDR3. The genes are TRBV5-1 and TRBJ2-3; D perhaps matches TRBD1 (6 bases). CDR3 size: 14 residues. Germline V gene sequence: CDR1 SGHRS, CDR2 YFSETQ. Trimming removed 2 bases from V and 2 bases from J, with 9 bases in between. The CDR3 spells CASSLGQNTDTQYF. The CDR3 DNA reads TGCGCCAGCAGCTTAGGACAGAACACAGATACGCAGTATTTT.

The CDR3 region is CASSPPSSLAGGRKQFF. The DNA for the CDR3 is TGTGCCAGCTCACCACCGTCTTCACTAGCGGGGGGAAGAAAGCAGTTCTTC. V usage is TRBV18 and J usage is TRBJ2-1; 12 positions match TRBD2. The CDR3 consists of 17 residues. CDR1 KGHSH and CDR2 LQKENI come from the germline V gene. Losses at the gene ends were 0 bases for V and 11 bases for J; bases not matched to a gene: 11.

The chain combines TRBV11-1 with TRBJ1-5; D is ambiguous. V was trimmed by 5 bases and J by 4 bases, leaving 15 bases between them. Germline V gene sequence: CDR1 SGHAT, CDR2 FQDESV (reference sequence). The CDR3 sequence is 15 residues long. CDR3 in DNA: TGTGCCAGCAGCCTAACTAGGAGGAAGAATCAGCCCCAGCATTTT. Translating gives CASSLTRRKNQPQHF.

The gene calls are TRBV5-1 and TRBJ1-1; 7 nucleotides match TRBD1. The CDR3 extends over 15 amino acids. Germline lookup yields CDR1 SGHRS and CDR2 YFSETQ. Germline trimming cut 4 bases from V and 5 bases from J; bases unmatched to any gene: 11. The CDR3, as DNA: TGCGCCAGCAGCCAAACTCAGGGGGTTGGGACTGAAGCTTTCTTT. Amino acid sequence: CASSQTQGVGTEAFF.

The gene calls are TRBV6-2 or TRBV6-3 and TRBJ2-7; tentatively, D is TRBD1 (7 bases). There are 15 residues in the CDR3. CDR1 and CDR2 (germline): MNHEY, SVGEGT. V dropped 3 bases and J dropped 2 bases, with 14 bases sitting between them. The chain's CDR3 is CASSYARGATYEQYF. The CDR3 DNA reads as TGTGCCAGCAGTTATGCCAGGGGGGCAACCTACGAGCAGTACTTC.

This chain links TRBV10-1 with TRBJ2-3, with 12 bases aligning to TRBD2. CDR1 WNHNN and CDR2 SYGVQD come from the germline V gene (reference sequence). This CDR3 spans 16 amino acids. J lost 5 bases, V lost 1 base, and 4 bases had no gene match. The CDR3 is CASSEWTSGTGDTQYF. In DNA form, the CDR3 reads TGCGCCAGCAGTGAGTGGACTAGCGGGACGGGAGATACGCAGTATTTT.

V usage is TRBV13 and J usage is TRBJ2-7, with TRBD1 identical over 8 bases. This CDR3 has 15 residues. Germline V gives CDR1 PRHDT, CDR2 FYEKMQ (reference sequence). V was pared by 6 bases and J by 2 bases, with 9 bases of the junction left unmatched. This CDR3 is CASSLMGQAPYEQYF. For the CDR3, the DNA is TGTGCCAGCAGTCTAATGGGACAGGCCCCCTACGAGCAGTACTTC.

This clone was picked up one time. This rearrangement joins TRBV27 to TRBJ1-3; D remains unclear. Trimming pared 3 bases from V and 4 bases from J, leaving 7 bases between. The germline gives CDR1 MNHEY, CDR2 SMNVEV (reference sequence). This CDR3 is built from 13 residues. CDR3 sequence reads: CASSFQYGNTIYF. DNA for the CDR3: TGTGCCAGCAGTTTCCAGTACGGAAACACCATATATTTT.

V is TRBV6-6 and J is TRBJ1-5, with TRBD1 matching 8 bases. Unmatched junction bases numbered 15, after V lost 5 bases and J lost 3 bases. Per the germline V gene, CDR1 is MNHNY and CDR2 is SVGAGI (reference sequence). This CDR3 spans 18 amino acids. The CDR3 DNA is TGTGCCAGCAGTCAACGCCCCTCGACAGGGGCTATCAATCAGCCCCAGCATTTT. It specifies CASSQRPSTGAINQPQHF.

The chain links TRBV2 to TRBJ2-7; maybe TRBD2 (7 bases). Germline V lookup: CDR1 SNHLY, CDR2 FYNNEI. Deletions cut 7 bases from V and 2 bases from J, with 15 bases between. CDR3 length: 14 residues. In DNA form, the CDR3 reads TGTGCCAGCACCCGCGGGGAGGGGGCCTACGAGCAGTACTTC. Translation: CASTRGEGAYEQYF.

In nucleotides, the CDR3 is TGTGCCAGCAGCTTAGGGACAGGGGGTACCTACGAGCAGTACTTC. Protein product: CASSLGTGGTYEQYF. The V gene is TRBV7-9, the J gene TRBJ2-5; 10 bases are a match to TRBD1. The better agreement between TRBJ2-7 and the DNA end casts doubt on the J call. Per the germline V gene, CDR1 is SEHNR and CDR2 is FQNEAQ (reference sequence). CDR3 size: 15 residues.

The genes are TRBV24-1 and TRBJ1-2; 12 bases fit TRBD1. Trimming cost V 7 bases and J 8 bases; bases outside gene matches: 7. This CDR3 comprises 14 residues. Germline CDR1 KGHDR, CDR2 SFDVKD. CDR3 amino acids: CATSPGTGGGGYTF. DNA of the CDR3: TGTGCCACCAGCCCCGGGACAGGGGGCGGAGGCTACACCTTC.

The chain uses TRBV7-9 and TRBJ1-2; weak D call: TRBD1 (6 bases). V was shortened by 4 bases and J by 14 bases, with 14 bases between the two germline ends. There are 11 residues in the CDR3. CDR1 and CDR2 from the germline V gene are SEHNR and FQNEAQ (reference sequence). The CDR3 region is CASSSNRENTF. The CDR3 DNA sequence: TGTGCCAGCAGCTCTAACAGGGAAAATACCTTC.

This chain joins TRBV5-1 and TRBJ2-7, with 11 bases matching TRBD1. V shed 0 bases, J shed 3 bases, and the junction held 5 bases outside the gene matches. CDR1 is SGHRS, CDR2 YFSETQ, per germline. This CDR3 is built from 16 residues. CDR3 bases: TGCGCCAGCAGCTTGGGCCGGGGACAGGGGGGCTACGAGCAGTACTTC. Protein product: CASSLGRGQGGYEQYF. The full variable domain, with the rest looked up from reference TRBV5-1 and TRBJ2-7, is KAGVTQTPRYLIKTRGQQVTLSCSPISGHRSVSWYQQTPGQGLQFLFEYFSETQRNKGNFPGRFSGRQFSNSRSEMNVSTLELGDSALYLCASSLGRGQGGYEQYFGPGTRLTVT.

The chain links TRBV19 to TRBJ1-2, with 8 bases aligning to TRBD1. Germline V gene data show CDR1 as LNHDA and CDR2 as SQIVND (reference sequence). The CDR3 has 14 amino acids. Germline trimming cut 10 bases from V and 3 bases from J; bases unmatched to any gene: 10. CDR3 DNA sequence: TGTGCCACCTACCACAGGGACAGGTACTATGGCTACACCTTC. It yields the protein CATYHRDRYYGYTF.